Below, 32 T cell receptor beta chains from the same sample are listed, as sequenced in a study of shared clonotypes between healthy human individuals. The data were produced by immunoSEQ multiplex PCR, yet TCRdb's version contains in-frame clones alone and is incomplete. This sample has 150,000 to 200,000 clones, with over 80% found just once. Source material: naive CD4+ T cells sorted from blood. The subset denotes: CD45RA+ positively selected. The receptor source for this set is a woman in her twenties or thirties in good health.

The chain joins TRBV5-4 to TRBJ2-5; TRBD2 aligns across 9 bases. Gene TRBJ2-7 matches the end of the DNA better, so the J call may be wrong. Germline V gene sequence: CDR1 SGHNT, CDR2 YYREEE (reference sequence). The CDR3 contains 15 residues. The CDR3 loop reads CASSSKGLALNEQYF. The CDR3 nucleotides are TGTGCCAGCAGCTCTAAGGGACTAGCTTTGAACGAGCAGTACTTC.

The rearrangement uses TRBV19 and TRBJ1-6; unclear D gene. CDR1 and CDR2 from the germline V gene are LNHDA and SQIVND (reference sequence). This CDR3 is built from 17 residues. V was clipped by 3 bases and J by 3 bases, with 15 bases between them. The CDR3 coding sequence is TGTGCCAGTAGTATCCGAAGCGACGGAAACTATAATTCACCCCTCCACTTT. Residues: CASSIRSDGNYNSPLHF. Full variable domain (remainder filled in from reference TRBV19 and TRBJ1-6): DGGITQSPKYLFRKEGQNVTLSCEQNLNHDAMYWYRQDPGQGLRLIYYSQIVNDFQKGDIAEGYSVSREKKESFPLTVTSAQKNPTAFYLCASSIRSDGNYNSPLHFGNGTRLTVT.

This clone appeared a single time. The chain carries TRBV27 and TRBJ2-5, with D tentatively TRBD1 or TRBD2 (6 bases each). The J call is in doubt because the DNA end fits TRBJ2-7 better. In germline, CDR1 is MNHEY, CDR2 SMNVEV (reference sequence). The CDR3 has 15 amino acids. This CDR3 reads CASSLRRGWSYEQYF. The CDR3 bases are TGTGCCAGCAGTTTACGGAGGGGGTGGTCCTACGAGCAGTACTTC.

The chain employs TRBV28 and TRBJ2-1; 14 bases agree with TRBD2. This CDR3 contains 16 residues. Germline V CDR1 and CDR2: MDHEN, SYDVKM. Trimming took 8 bases from V and 2 from J; bases not matched to a gene: 5. The CDR3 spells CASPGLAGDPYNEQFF. The CDR3 DNA reads as TGTGCCAGCCCGGGACTAGCGGGAGACCCCTACAATGAGCAGTTCTTC.

This chain joins TRBV12-5 and TRBJ2-2; 9 bases are a match to TRBD1. V dropped 2 bases and J dropped 5; count of bases not matched to a gene: 6. The germline CDR1 and CDR2 sequences are LGHNT and FRNRAP. This CDR3 is 16 amino acids long. The CDR3: CASGLTRQGVTGELFF. The CDR3 region has the DNA TGTGCTAGTGGTTTGACCCGACAGGGGGTAACCGGGGAGCTGTTTTTT.

The rearrangement links TRBV4-1 to TRBJ2-2; TRBD1 aligns across 10 bases. Germline trimming cut 6 bases from V and 0 bases from J; bases unmatched to any gene: 4. CDR1 MGHRA and CDR2 YSYEKL come from the germline V gene. The CDR3 sequence is 16 residues long. In DNA, the CDR3 is TGCGCCAGCAGAACCGGGACAGGGGCGAACACCGGGGAGCTGTTTTTT. This gives the protein CASRTGTGANTGELFF.

This clone was found once. The chain is built from TRBV5-8 and TRBJ1-1; possibly TRBD1 for D (5 bases). The CDR3 length is 13 residues. In germline, CDR1 is SGHTS, CDR2 YDEGEE. Trimming shortened V by 1 base and J by 1 base, and 5 bases separated the two germline ends. CDR3 in DNA: TGTGCCAGCAGCTTGAGGGGGAACACTGAAGCTTTCTTT. Protein: CASSLRGNTEAFF.

This clone was observed once. The V call is TRBV28, the J call TRBJ1-1; D possibly corresponds to TRBD1 (6 bases). CDR1 is MDHEN, CDR2 SYDVKM, per germline. The length of the CDR3 is 15 residues. The V end was cut by 1 base, the J end by 9 bases, with 18 bases between. The CDR3 coding sequence is TGTGCCAGCAGTTTATCCGCGAGGGGGGGCAGGAAAGCTTTCTTT. Its translation is CASSLSARGGRKAFF.

The rearrangement joins TRBV28 to TRBJ2-7, with unresolved D. Germline-derived CDR1 and CDR2 are MDHEN and SYDVKM. V shed 6 bases and J shed 0 bases, with 6 bases lying between them. The CDR3 sequence is 12 residues long. CDR3 protein: CASRSSSYEQYF. DNA for the CDR3: TGTGCCAGCAGATCCTCCTCCTACGAGCAGTACTTC.

CDR3 nucleotides: TGTGCCAGTAGTAGAGGAGTAAGACTAGCGGGAGTTCGCGGGGAGCTGTTTTTT. It specifies CASSRGVRLAGVRGELFF. The chain has TRBV19 and TRBJ2-2; 12 nucleotides match TRBD2. The CDR3 loop spans 18 amino acids. Germline CDR1 is LNHDA and CDR2 is SQIVND (reference sequence). V was pared by 4 bases and J by 7 bases, with 13 bases of the junction left unmatched.

The chain couples TRBV4-2 to TRBJ1-4, with a possible D match to TRBD1 (5 bases). From germline, CDR1 is LGHNA and CDR2 YNFKEQ. This CDR3 comprises 16 residues. Trimming shortened V by 0 bases and J by 2 bases, and 10 bases separated the two germline ends. CDR3 region: CASSQDGGRTNEKLFF. CDR3 nucleotide sequence: TGTGCCAGCAGCCAAGATGGGGGAAGGACTAATGAAAAACTGTTTTTT.

V usage is TRBV19 and J usage is TRBJ2-7; TRBD1 agrees at 8 bases. J lost 6 bases, V lost 5 bases, and 12 bases had no gene match. Germline V gene lookup returns CDR1 LNHDA and CDR2 SQIVND (reference sequence). This CDR3 is built from 15 residues. CDR3 sequence reads: CASSFRTGSFAEQYF. The CDR3 DNA is TGTGCCAGTAGTTTCAGGACAGGGAGTTTCGCCGAGCAGTACTTC. Full variable domain (outside the CDR3, taken from reference TRBV19 and TRBJ2-7): DGGITQSPKYLFRKEGQNVTLSCEQNLNHDAMYWYRQDPGQGLRLIYYSQIVNDFQKGDIAEGYSVSREKKESFPLTVTSAQKNPTAFYLCASSFRTGSFAEQYFGPGTRLTVT.

The chain's CDR3 is CASSDWVDYGYTF. For the CDR3, the DNA is TGTGCCAGCAGTGATTGGGTAGACTATGGCTACACCTTC. The chain uses TRBV25-1 and TRBJ1-2, with D unclear. The CDR3 is made up of 13 amino acids. Trimming removed 3 bases from V and 3 bases from J, with 8 bases in between. CDR1 is MGHDK, CDR2 SYGVNS, per germline.

The chain employs TRBV28 and TRBJ1-1, with TRBD1 as a possible D gene (6 bases). Trimming took 5 bases from V and 2 from J, leaving 15 bases between them. The CDR3 length is 15 residues. The germline V gene has CDR1 MDHEN and CDR2 SYDVKM. The CDR3 loop is CASSPSAGGNTEAFF. DNA for the CDR3: TGTGCCAGCAGTCCCTCCGCGGGGGGCAACACTGAAGCTTTCTTT.

The chain carries TRBV5-1 and TRBJ2-7, with a tentative D call TRBD1 (5 bases). This CDR3 spans 13 amino acids. The V and J ends lost 6 bases and 4 bases respectively, with 14 bases between them. Germline V CDR1 and CDR2: SGHRS, YFSETQ. CDR3 DNA sequence: TGCGCCAGCATTGGAGACAGTAGATACGAGCAGTACTTC. As protein: CASIGDSRYEQYF.

V and J are TRBV5-5 and TRBJ2-7, with D unclear. Trimming took off 4 bases at V and 4 bases at J, with 6 bases between the two ends. CDR3 size: 11 residues. Germline loops: CDR1 SGHKS, CDR2 YYEKEE (reference sequence). CDR3 in DNA: TGTGCCAGCAGCGTTTTATACGAGCAGTACTTC. This sequence encodes CASSVLYEQYF.

The rearrangement uses TRBV5-1 and TRBJ2-5, with TRBD1 matching 8 bases. V shed 4 bases, J shed 2 bases, and the junction held 10 bases outside the gene matches. This CDR3 region has 16 residues. Germline CDR1 SGHRS, CDR2 YFSETQ. Written as DNA, the CDR3 is TGCGCCAGCAGCCCGGGTGACAGGGGACATCAAGAGACCCAGTACTTC. Amino acids: CASSPGDRGHQETQYF.

The rearrangement joins TRBV28 to TRBJ2-7, with no clear D. This CDR3 spans 14 amino acids. Germline V gives CDR1 MDHEN, CDR2 SYDVKM. V was clipped by 3 bases and J by 4 bases, with 13 bases between them. CDR3 region: CASSLATTPYEQYF. CDR3 in DNA: TGTGCCAGCAGTTTGGCAACTACTCCATACGAGCAGTACTTC.

This clone was detected only once. The chain uses TRBV4-2 and TRBJ2-6; a weak D match, TRBD2 (6 bases). The CDR3 sequence is 15 residues long. V was trimmed by 3 bases and J by 3 bases, leaving 9 bases between them. Germline V gives CDR1 LGHNA, CDR2 YNFKEQ. The chain's CDR3 is CASSHGGSGANVLTF. CDR3 DNA sequence: TGTGCCAGCAGCCACGGAGGGAGTGGGGCCAACGTCCTGACTTTC.

The V call is TRBV4-1, the J call TRBJ2-5; D not resolved. The DNA matches TRBJ2-7 better at its end, which makes the J call doubtful. Per the germline V gene, CDR1 is MGHRA and CDR2 is YSYEKL. This CDR3 is built from 12 residues. The CDR3 sequence: CASSQGAYEQYF. Here the CDR3 DNA reads TGCGCCAGCAGCCAAGGGGCCTACGAGCAGTACTTC.

The chain couples TRBV5-1 to TRBJ1-2, with D possibly being TRBD1 (6 bases). CDR3 size: 15 residues. Germline loops: CDR1 SGHRS, CDR2 YFSETQ. The V gene lost 4 bases and the J gene lost 4 bases, with 17 bases spanning the gap. CDR3 in amino acids: CASSPQPGQAYGYTF. CDR3 in DNA: TGCGCCAGCAGCCCCCAACCGGGACAAGCCTATGGCTACACCTTC.

The chain combines TRBV6-6 with TRBJ2-2; 8 nucleotides agree with TRBD2. This CDR3 region has 14 residues. After removal of 6 bases from V and 10 bases from J, the junction contained 10 bases not matched to a gene. Germline loops: CDR1 MNHNY, CDR2 SVGAGI (reference sequence). In nucleotides, the CDR3 is TGTGCCAGCAGCCACGCGGGGGGCGCAGCGGAGCTGTTTTTT. Translating gives CASSHAGGAAELFF.

The chain has TRBV14 and TRBJ1-1, with 8 bases that match TRBD1. Trimming at V came to 7 bases and at J to 3 bases, leaving 10 bases not matched to a gene. Germline CDR1 and CDR2: SGHDN and FVKESK. The CDR3 extends over 15 amino acids. DNA of the CDR3: TGTGCCAGCACAAACAGGGGGGCCGGGTACACTGAAGCTTTCTTT. Amino acid sequence: CASTNRGAGYTEAFF.

The V and J genes are TRBV19 and TRBJ1-5; D might be TRBD1 (6 bases). The V and J ends lost 3 bases and 1 base respectively, with 7 bases between them. The CDR3 length is 14 residues. Germline V gene lookup returns CDR1 LNHDA and CDR2 SQIVND (reference sequence). The DNA of the CDR3 is TGTGCCAGTAGTATCGGACAGAGCAATCAGCCCCAGCATTTT. It encodes CASSIGQSNQPQHF.

This rearrangement joins TRBV5-1 to TRBJ2-1; either TRBD1 or TRBD2 may supply D (5 bases each). V lost 4 bases, J lost 5 bases, and 19 bases lay in between. This CDR3 spans 16 amino acids. In germline, CDR1 is SGHRS, CDR2 YFSETQ. In DNA form, the CDR3 reads TGCGCCAGCAGCGCCTCGACCGGGGCCCAGCACAATGAGCAGTTCTTC. Translation: CASSASTGAQHNEQFF.

V usage is TRBV15 and J usage is TRBJ2-5, with 9 bases matching TRBD2. CDR3 length: 18 residues. Trimming at V came to 1 base and at J to 4 bases, leaving 13 bases not matched to a gene. The V gene's germline CDR1 is LNHNV and CDR2 YYDKDF (reference sequence). CDR3 amino acids: CATSRVVFRAGGRETQYF. The CDR3 DNA is TGTGCCACCAGCAGAGTTGTGTTCCGAGCGGGAGGTAGAGAGACCCAGTACTTC.

Here the CDR3 DNA reads TGTGCCAGCAGTTTATCGACCGGTGAGCAGTACTTC. Encoded protein: CASSLSTGEQYF. J is TRBJ2-5 and V is TRBV28; no clear D gene. The germline CDR1 and CDR2 sequences are MDHEN and SYDVKM. CDR3 length equals 12 residues. The V end was cut by 1 base, the J end by 11 bases, with 11 bases between.

V and J are TRBV29-1 and TRBJ2-3, with TRBD2 identical over 11 bases. With V trimmed by 4 bases and J by 3 bases, 6 bases remained unmatched. The CDR3 covers 15 residues. Looked up from germline, CDR1 is SQVTM and CDR2 is ANQGSEA. CDR3 in amino acids: CSVVRLAGGTDTQYF. CDR3 in DNA: TGCAGCGTTGTGCGGCTAGCGGGAGGTACAGATACGCAGTATTTT.

In its sample, this clone was seen a few times. The chain combines TRBV6-5 with TRBJ2-7; 8 bases are a match to TRBD1. V lost 2 bases to trimming and J lost 3 bases; unmatched junction nucleotides: 3. CDR1 and CDR2 (germline): MNHEY, SVGAGI. CDR3 size: 14 residues. CDR3 protein: CASSYAGGIYEQYF. The CDR3 coding sequence is TGTGCCAGCAGTTACGCAGGGGGCATCTACGAGCAGTACTTC.

The chain employs TRBV27 and TRBJ2-7; TRBD2 matches 11 bases. The V segment lost 2 bases and the J segment 12 bases; nucleotides outside the gene matches: 9. The CDR3 extends over 14 amino acids. The germline V gene has CDR1 MNHEY and CDR2 SMNVEV (reference sequence). CDR3 protein: CASSLTLAGGIVYF. DNA for the CDR3: TGTGCCAGCAGTTTAACCCTAGCGGGAGGAATCGTGTACTTC.

J is TRBJ2-4 and V is TRBV6-1; tentatively, D is TRBD1 (5 bases). Germline V gene lookup returns CDR1 MNHNS and CDR2 SASEGT. With 4 bases removed from V and 11 bases from J, the gap between germline ends came to 15 bases. The CDR3 spans 13 residues. The CDR3 region is CASSGDTGLVQYF. CDR3 DNA sequence: TGTGCCAGCAGTGGTGATACAGGTTTAGTTCAGTACTTC.

This chain connects TRBV7-9 to TRBJ2-7; D may be TRBD1 (6 bases). CDR3 length equals 15 residues. Germline V lookup: CDR1 SEHNR, CDR2 FQNEAQ (reference sequence). Deletions cut 5 bases from V and 7 bases from J, with 21 bases between. CDR3 sequence reads: CASSHGQKPYEEQYF. In DNA form, the CDR3 reads TGTGCCAGCAGCCATGGACAGAAACCGTACGAGGAGCAGTACTTC.